This TCR beta chain was recovered during a study of blood T cells in healthy people across ages (dated by TCRdb to about 2015). In the study overall: In model experiments, template switching captured about one uniquely barcoded TCR beta cDNA molecule for every two T cells. To track age-related changes in TCR beta repertoire diversity, the study relied on deep sequencing normalized with unique cDNA molecular identifiers. For two donors (one aged 18 to 30 and one aged 80 or older), the study analyzed two additional independent replicas of 1 million unique cDNA reads from the same blood draw. Four age groups were formed from the donors: young (average approximately 15 years), middle-aged (approximately 41), aged (roughly 59) and long-lived (approximately 78). Donors of different ages were randomly distributed across sequencing lanes to avoid experimental bias.

The roughly 39 donors, aged 6 to 90 years, were systemically healthy Caucasian individuals from Russia. Approximately 9 milliliters of peripheral blood were collected from each donor into EDTA-treated Vacutainer tubes. Ficoll-Paque density-gradient centrifugation was used to isolate PBMCs, with at least 6.5 million per sample. Total RNA, at least 5 micrograms per sample, was extracted from PBMCs with Trizol reagent. The percentages of naive CD45RAhigh/CD27high T cells were determined by flow cytometry on a PBMC aliquot from every donor. The library was built by means of 5' RACE. Sequenced using an Illumina HiSeq 2500. A second PCR of about 7 to 12 cycles was performed with a sample-barcoded 5' primer and a J-beta primer mix. A unique molecular identifier was introduced onto each TCR beta cDNA molecule by a template-switch 5' adaptor carrying 12 random nucleotides. At least 2.5 million CDR3-containing paired-end reads were obtained from each sample. All of the RNA was converted into first-strand cDNA using the Mint cDNA synthesis kit, with a TRBC-specific oligonucleotide serving as the primer. All cDNA was treated with uracil-DNA glycosylase and then went through a first 18-cycle PCR with the universal primers M1SS and BC2_uni_R. The authors' analysis ran thus. For normalization, 1 million high-quality reads were randomly selected from each sample, with every read carrying a distinct molecular identifier. Instead of being binned into consensus sequences, reads with shared molecular identifiers were discarded. MiTCR, with a Q25 quality threshold and the strictest error-elimination algorithm, was used for CDR3 identification, clonotype clustering and error correction. A nonparametric unseen species model with Euler transformation was used to estimate lower-bound total TCR beta diversity. Clones were called with MiXCR by TCRdb after fastp trimmed the public reads at Q25, and only in-frame beta chains were retained. A single entry per CDR3 protein holds the most common genes and DNA from its merged rows. The V and J calls, along with clone size, are taken from TCRdb and not from the paper's own processing. Recorded for this sample are roughly 700,000 distinct CDR3 sequences; about 30% of them occurred a single time. The ten largest clonotypes hold 15% of the sample.

For this clonotype: The antigen this receptor binds is unknown. Base qualities are missing; no much larger clone stands one base away.

Overall study results and their limits: Observed TCR beta diversity correlated strongly with the percentage of naive T cells measured by flow cytometry. Bulk unsorted PBMC profiling prevented conclusive comparison of naive and antigen-experienced compartments. Estimates of total diversity from one million sequenced T cells were regarded as lower bounds and underestimates. The CMV infection status of donors was not known, potentially confounding age-related changes in expanded clonotypes. Observed TCR beta diversity per million T cells fell roughly linearly with age, and a significant reduction was already apparent by age roughly 40. Compared with the aged group, the long-lived group had more naive CD4+ T cells, fewer expanded clones and increased TCR diversity, suggesting age selection.

Source material: blood. This receptor was obtained from a woman older than 75 in good health. Donor details come from another sample of the same person, matched by shared clones.

The CDR3 corresponds to CASSPTASYNSPLHF. The nucleotide sequence is TGTGCCAGCAGCCCGACAGCCTCCTATAATTCACCCCTCCACTTT. The sequence links TRBV6-6 to TRBJ1-6, and perhaps TRBD1 as D gene, on 5 matching bases. Including cysteine and phenylalanine, the CDR3 has 15 amino acids. The CDR3 DNA has 45 bases and is translated from base 1. The germline V gene encodes CDR1 MNHNY and CDR2 SVGAGI (reference sequence). V loses 6 bases, J loses 0 bases, and the germline ends lie 9 bases apart.